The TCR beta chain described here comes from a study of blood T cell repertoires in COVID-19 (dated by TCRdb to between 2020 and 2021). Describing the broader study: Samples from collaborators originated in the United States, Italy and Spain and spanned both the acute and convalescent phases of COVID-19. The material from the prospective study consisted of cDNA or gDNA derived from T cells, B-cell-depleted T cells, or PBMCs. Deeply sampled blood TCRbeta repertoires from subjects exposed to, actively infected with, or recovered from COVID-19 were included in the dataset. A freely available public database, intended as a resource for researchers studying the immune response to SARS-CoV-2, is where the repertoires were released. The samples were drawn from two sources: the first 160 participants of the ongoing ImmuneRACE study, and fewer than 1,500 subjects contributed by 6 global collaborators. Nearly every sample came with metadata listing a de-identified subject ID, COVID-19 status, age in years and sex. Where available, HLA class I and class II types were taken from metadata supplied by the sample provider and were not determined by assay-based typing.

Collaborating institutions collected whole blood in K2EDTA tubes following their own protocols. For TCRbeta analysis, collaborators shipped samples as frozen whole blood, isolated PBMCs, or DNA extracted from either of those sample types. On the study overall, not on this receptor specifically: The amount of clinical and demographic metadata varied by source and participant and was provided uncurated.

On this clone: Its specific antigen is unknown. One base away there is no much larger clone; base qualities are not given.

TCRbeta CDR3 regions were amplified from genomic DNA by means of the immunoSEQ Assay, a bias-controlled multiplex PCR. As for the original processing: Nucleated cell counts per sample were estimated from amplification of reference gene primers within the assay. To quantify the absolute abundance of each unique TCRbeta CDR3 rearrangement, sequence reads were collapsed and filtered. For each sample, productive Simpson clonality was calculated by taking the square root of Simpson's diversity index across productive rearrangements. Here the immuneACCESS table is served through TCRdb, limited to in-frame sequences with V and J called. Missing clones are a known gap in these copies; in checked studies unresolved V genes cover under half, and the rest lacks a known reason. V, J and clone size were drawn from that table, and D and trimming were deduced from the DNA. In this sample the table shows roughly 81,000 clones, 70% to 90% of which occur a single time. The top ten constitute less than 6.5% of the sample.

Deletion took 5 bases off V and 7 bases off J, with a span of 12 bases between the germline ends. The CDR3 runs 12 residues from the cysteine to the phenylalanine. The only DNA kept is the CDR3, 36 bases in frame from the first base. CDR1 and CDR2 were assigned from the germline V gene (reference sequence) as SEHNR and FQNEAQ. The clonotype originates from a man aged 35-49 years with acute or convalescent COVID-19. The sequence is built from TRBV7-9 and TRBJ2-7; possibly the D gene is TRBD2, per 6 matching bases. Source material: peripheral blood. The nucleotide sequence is TGTGCCAGCAGCCATGGGGGGACGGAGCAGTACTTC. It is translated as CASSHGGTEQYF.